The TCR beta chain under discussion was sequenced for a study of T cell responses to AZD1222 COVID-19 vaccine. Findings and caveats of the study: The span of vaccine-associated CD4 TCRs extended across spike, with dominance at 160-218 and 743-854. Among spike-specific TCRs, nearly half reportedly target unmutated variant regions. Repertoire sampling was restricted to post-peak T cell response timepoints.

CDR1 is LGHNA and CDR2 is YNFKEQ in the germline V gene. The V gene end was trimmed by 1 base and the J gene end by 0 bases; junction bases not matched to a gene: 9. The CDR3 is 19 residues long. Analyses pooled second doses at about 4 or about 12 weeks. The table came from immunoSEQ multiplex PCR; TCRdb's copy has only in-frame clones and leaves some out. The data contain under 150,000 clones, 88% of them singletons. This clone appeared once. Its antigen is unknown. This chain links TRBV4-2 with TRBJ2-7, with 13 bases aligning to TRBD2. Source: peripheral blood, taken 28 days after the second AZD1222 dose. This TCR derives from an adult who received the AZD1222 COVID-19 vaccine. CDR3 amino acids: CASSQARTSGGLYSYEQYF. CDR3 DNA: TGTGCCAGCAGCCAAGCTCGGACTAGCGGGGGCCTTTACTCCTACGAGCAGTACTTC.